One sample yielded the 27 T cell receptor beta chains listed below, sequenced in a study of shared clonotypes between healthy human individuals (dated by TCRdb to the early 2020s). CD8 naive samples were obtained by positive selection for CCR7 among CD45RO-negative cells, yielding a CD45RA+CCR7+ population from which TemRA cells were excluded. To prepare the library, the immunoSEQ multiplex PCR assay was applied. TCRdb's version of the immuneACCESS table is confined to in-frame rearrangements and falls short of the full clone set. An unresolved V gene accounts for under half of the shortfall where checked; the remainder is of unknown origin. Within this sample are about 580,000 clones, with roughly 98% of them counted one time only. The ten largest clones take up 0.3% of the sample. Specimen: naive CD8+ T cells sorted from blood. What this sample's cell subset or site label stands for: CD45RA+CCR7+. These receptor sequences come from a man aged 25 to 40 in good health.

The V and J genes are TRBV5-1 and TRBJ2-2; D is perhaps TRBD2 (6 bases). Germline CDR1 reads SGHRS; CDR2 reads YFSETQ. The CDR3 covers 15 residues. V lost 0 bases, J lost 2 bases, and 8 bases lay in between. The CDR3 loop is CASSLASVNTGELFF. The CDR3 nucleotides read TGCGCCAGCAGCTTGGCTAGCGTTAACACCGGGGAGCTGTTTTTT.

This clone was observed a handful of times. The V and J genes are TRBV19 and TRBJ2-4; perhaps TRBD2 as D (5 bases). This CDR3 comprises 13 residues. The germline V gene encodes CDR1 LNHDA and CDR2 SQIVND (reference sequence). Trimming pared 7 bases from V and 9 bases from J, leaving 16 bases between. CDR3 bases: TGTGCCAGTATCATGCCGGGATACCCCATTCAGTACTTC. Protein sequence: CASIMPGYPIQYF.

This sequence joins TRBV6-1 and TRBJ1-2; unclear D gene. The CDR3 loop spans 13 amino acids. Germline CDR1 is MNHNS and CDR2 is SASEGT. Deletions cut 0 bases from V and 6 bases from J, with 8 bases between. CDR3 loop: CASSEALMDGYTF. CDR3 in DNA: TGTGCCAGCAGTGAAGCGCTTATGGATGGCTACACCTTC.

This chain's CDR3 is CASRRRDRVGEKLFF. CDR3 in DNA: TGTGCCAGCAGACGCCGGGACAGGGTGGGTGAAAAACTGTTTTTT. The chain uses TRBV27 and TRBJ1-4; 9 nucleotides agree with TRBD1. CDR3 length equals 15 residues. The ends lost 6 bases at V and 7 bases at J; junction bases unmatched: 9. Germline V gene lookup returns CDR1 MNHEY and CDR2 SMNVEV (reference sequence).

V is TRBV27 and J is TRBJ2-3; 11 bases line up with TRBD2. Looked up from germline, CDR1 is MNHEY and CDR2 is SMNVEV (reference sequence). V lost 5 bases, J lost 5 bases, and 9 bases stayed unmatched. The CDR3 is 16 amino acids. The CDR3 region has the DNA TGTGCCAGCAGTCTCGGGACTAGCGGTGGACGAGATACGCAGTATTTT. Residues: CASSLGTSGGRDTQYF.

The chain carries TRBV28 and TRBJ2-3; D is ambiguous. CDR3 length: 17 residues. In germline, CDR1 is MDHEN, CDR2 SYDVKM. Trimming stripped 3 bases from V and 1 base from J, with 17 bases between. CDR3 coding DNA: TGTGCCAGCAGTTTGGTGGGCCCACCACGGGGCACAGATACGCAGTATTTT. Its translation is CASSLVGPPRGTDTQYF. The full variable domain, rest sourced from reference TRBV28 and TRBJ2-3, is DVKVTQSSRYLVKRTGEKVFLECVQDMDHENMFWYRQDPGLGLRLIYFSYDVKMKEKGDIPEGYSVSREKKERFSLILESASTNQTSMYLCASSLVGPPRGTDTQYFGPGTRLTVL.

The chain links TRBV25-1 to TRBJ2-7, with TRBD1 as a possible D gene (6 bases). V was shortened by 3 bases and J by 2 bases, with 8 bases between the two germline ends. The CDR3 loop spans 13 amino acids. Germline V CDR1 and CDR2: MGHDK, SYGVNS. CDR3 loop: CASSDRGTYEQYF. CDR3 sequence (DNA): TGTGCCAGCAGTGACAGGGGAACCTACGAGCAGTACTTC.

The rearrangement links TRBV28 to TRBJ1-5; TRBD1 aligns across 8 bases. Looked up from germline, CDR1 is MDHEN and CDR2 is SYDVKM. V shed 5 bases, J shed 7 bases, and the junction held 13 bases outside the gene matches. CDR3 length: 16 amino acids. The CDR3 DNA sequence: TGTGCCAGCAGTCAAACGGGGACAGGCAGGTTCCAGCCCCAGCATTTT. Its protein is CASSQTGTGRFQPQHF.

This clone was detected only a few times. J is TRBJ2-1 and V is TRBV28; 12 bases map to TRBD1. The V gene's germline CDR1 is MDHEN and CDR2 SYDVKM. The CDR3 runs 17 residues. Germline trimming cut 4 bases from V and 1 base from J; bases unmatched to any gene: 5. The DNA for the CDR3 is TGTGCCAGCAGTTACGGGACAGGGGGCGGGTCCTACAATGAGCAGTTCTTC. As protein: CASSYGTGGGSYNEQFF.

Turning to this clone: Other DNA sequences of this sample code for an identical CDR3. The CDR3 protein is CASSYGETQYF. The CDR3 DNA sequence: TGTGCCAGCAGTTATGGAGAGACCCAGTACTTC. The V call is TRBV6-5, the J call TRBJ2-5, with D unclear. V shed 3 bases and J shed 4 bases, with 3 bases lying between them. The CDR3 is made up of 11 amino acids. Germline CDR1 is MNHEY and CDR2 is SVGAGI.

Concerning this clone itself: Other DNA sequences in this sample translate to the same CDR3. The J gene is TRBJ1-5, the V gene TRBV7-9; no reliable D call. CDR3 size: 12 residues. Germline loops: CDR1 SEHNR, CDR2 FQNEAQ (reference sequence). With 1 base removed from V and 6 bases from J, the gap between germline ends came to 4 bases. CDR3 in amino acids: CASSLGTQPQHF. For the CDR3, the DNA is TGTGCCAGCAGCTTAGGGACTCAGCCCCAGCATTTT.

The CDR3 spells CASSPPLSEQFF. CDR3 coding DNA: TGTGCCAGCTCACCACCGCTTTCTGAGCAGTTCTTC. J is TRBJ2-1 and V is TRBV18; no reliable D call. Germline V lookup: CDR1 KGHSH, CDR2 LQKENI. The CDR3 runs 12 residues. Trimming shortened V by 0 bases and J by 9 bases, and 6 bases separated the two germline ends.

The genes are TRBV28 and TRBJ2-5; maybe TRBD1 (6 bases). This CDR3 is 15 amino acids long. CDR1 and CDR2 (germline): MDHEN, SYDVKM. Trimming removed 5 bases at V and 4 bases at J, with 17 bases between. DNA for the CDR3: TGTGCCAGCAGTACTTACCTAGGGGGTAGAGAGACCCAGTACTTC. Its translation is CASSTYLGGRETQYF.

This chain links TRBV7-6 with TRBJ2-2; 8 bases line up with TRBD2. V lost 1 base, J lost 6 bases, and 7 bases stayed unmatched. CDR3 size: 16 residues. Germline CDR1 reads SGHVS; CDR2 reads FNYEAQ. This chain's CDR3 is CASSLVGREGPGELFF. The CDR3 DNA sequence: TGTGCCAGCAGCTTAGTAGGCCGGGAGGGCCCCGGGGAGCTGTTTTTT.

This rearrangement joins TRBV7-9 to TRBJ1-2; D unresolved. Germline V gene data show CDR1 as SEHNR and CDR2 as FQNEAQ (reference sequence). V was cut by 11 bases and J by 4 bases, with 17 bases left in between. CDR3 length: 13 residues. The CDR3 DNA follows: TGTGCCTATGTAGGTACGACGATCTATGGCTACACCTTC. Translating gives CAYVGTTIYGYTF.

The CDR3 bases are TGTGCCATCAGTGCCGGGGCGCTTCACAATGAGCAGTTCTTC. Protein sequence: CAISAGALHNEQFF. The rearrangement joins TRBV10-3 to TRBJ2-1; D assignment may be TRBD1 or TRBD2 (5 bases each). Trimming took 4 bases from V and 5 from J, leaving 12 bases between them. The CDR3 consists of 14 residues. Germline V CDR1 and CDR2: ENHRY, SYGVKD.

V usage is TRBV27 and J usage is TRBJ1-2; 11 bases are shared with TRBD1. The CDR3 is 14 amino acids. Germline CDR1 is MNHEY and CDR2 is SMNVEV (reference sequence). J lost 6 bases, V lost 6 bases, and 6 bases had no gene match. CDR3 amino acids: CASRAGTGGNGYTF. The CDR3 bases are TGTGCCAGCAGGGCAGGGACAGGGGGAAATGGCTACACCTTC.

Concerning this clone: The germline gene is not matched at one end of the junction; a read error may be the cause. The chain has TRBV19 and TRBJ2-1; TRBD2 matches at 9 bases. There are 15 residues in the CDR3. CDR1 LNHDA and CDR2 SQIVND come from the germline V gene (reference sequence). DNA of the CDR3: TGTGCCAGTAGCATAGGGGGACTAGCACGCAATGAGCAGTTCTTC. Amino acid sequence: CASSIGGLARNEQFF.

The chain employs TRBV6-5 and TRBJ2-1, with D tentatively TRBD2 (6 bases). V dropped 5 bases and J dropped 5 bases, with 7 bases sitting between them. Per the germline V gene, CDR1 is MNHEY and CDR2 is SVGAGI. This CDR3 contains 12 residues. CDR3: CASSRGNNEQFF. As DNA, the CDR3 is TGTGCCAGCAGTCGCGGGAACAATGAGCAGTTCTTC.

The chain combines TRBV5-1 with TRBJ2-1, with TRBD2 identical over 7 bases. V shed 4 bases, J shed 3 bases, and the junction held 19 bases outside the gene matches. Germline V lookup: CDR1 SGHRS, CDR2 YFSETQ. The CDR3 is made up of 19 amino acids. The CDR3 DNA reads TGCGCCAGCAGCCCGGAGGGTTATGAGGGGAGGGGATACTACAATGAGCAGTTCTTC. It is translated as CASSPEGYEGRGYYNEQFF. Full variable domain (rest looked up from reference TRBV5-1 and TRBJ2-1): KAGVTQTPRYLIKTRGQQVTLSCSPISGHRSVSWYQQTPGQGLQFLFEYFSETQRNKGNFPGRFSGRQFSNSRSEMNVSTLELGDSALYLCASSPEGYEGRGYYNEQFFGPGTRLTVL.

This sequence joins TRBV30 and TRBJ2-1, with TRBD2 as a possible D gene (5 bases). The V and J ends lost 2 bases and 7 bases respectively, with 9 bases between them. The CDR3 consists of 12 residues. Germline V lookup: CDR1 GTSNPN, CDR2 SVGIG (reference sequence). CDR3: CAWSSLANEQFF. CDR3 DNA: TGTGCCTGGAGTTCCCTAGCAAATGAGCAGTTCTTC. The full variable domain, rest sourced from reference TRBV30 and TRBJ2-1, is SQTIHQWPATLVQPVGSPLSLECTVEGTSNPNLYWYRQAAGRGLQLLFYSVGIGQISSEVPQNLSASRPQDRQFILSSKKLLLSDSGFYLCAWSSLANEQFFGPGTRLTVL.

The genes are TRBV15 and TRBJ1-4, with D possibly TRBD1 on 6 matching bases. The V gene lost 2 bases and the J gene lost 4 bases, with 23 bases spanning the gap. The CDR3 consists of 19 residues. Looked up from germline, CDR1 is LNHNV and CDR2 is YYDKDF (reference sequence). CDR3 DNA: TGTGCCACCAGCAGATCCCACCCGGACAGTGCCATTCATAATGAAAAACTGTTTTTT. Translating gives CATSRSHPDSAIHNEKLFF.

The chain uses TRBV13 and TRBJ2-5; D gene ambiguous. CDR1 and CDR2 (germline): PRHDT, FYEKMQ (reference sequence). This CDR3 comprises 13 residues. V was cut by 1 base and J by 4 bases, with 7 bases left in between. The CDR3 DNA reads TGTGCCAGCAGCTTAGTGGCAAGAGAGACCCAGTACTTC. It encodes CASSLVARETQYF.

The chain links TRBV5-5 to TRBJ2-1; a weak D match, TRBD1 (5 bases). This CDR3 is built from 16 residues. The V gene's germline CDR1 is SGHKS and CDR2 YYEKEE (reference sequence). The V and J ends lost 1 base and 0 bases respectively, with 11 bases between them. This chain's CDR3 is CASSLRQDNSYNEQFF. The CDR3 DNA follows: TGTGCCAGCAGCTTGAGGCAGGACAACTCCTACAATGAGCAGTTCTTC.

CDR3 in DNA: TGTGCCAGCAGCGATCCCATCAGGGAGCAGTACTTC. It translates to CASSDPIREQYF. The rearrangement joins TRBV7-2 to TRBJ2-7; D gene ambiguous. The CDR3 is 12 amino acids. The ends were cut back, 5 bases at V and 7 bases at J, with 12 bases in the middle. Germline V gives CDR1 SGHTA, CDR2 FQGNSA. The whole variable domain, remainder taken from reference TRBV7-2 and TRBJ2-7, is GAGVSQSPSNKVTEKGKDVELRCDPISGHTALYWYRQSLGQGLEFLIYFQGNSAPDKSGLPSDRFSAERTGGSVSTLTIQRTQQEDSAVYLCASSDPIREQYFGPGTRLTVT.

The J gene is TRBJ2-7, the V gene TRBV7-6; 11 bases align to TRBD2. V was pared by 4 bases and J by 4 bases, with 3 bases of the junction left unmatched. Germline V gene sequence: CDR1 SGHVS, CDR2 FNYEAQ. CDR3 length equals 14 residues. The CDR3 sequence is CASSSGLADYEQYF. The CDR3, as DNA: TGTGCCAGCAGCTCGGGACTAGCGGATTACGAGCAGTACTTC. The full variable domain, with the rest looked up from reference TRBV7-6 and TRBJ2-7, is GAGVSQSPRYKVTKRGQDVALRCDPISGHVSLYWYRQALGQGPEFLTYFNYEAQQDKSGLPNDRFSAERPEGSISTLTIQRTEQRDSAMYRCASSSGLADYEQYFGPGTRLTVT.

This chain connects TRBV5-5 to TRBJ1-1, with D possibly TRBD1 on 6 matching bases. There are 13 residues in the CDR3. The germline V and J ends were trimmed by 1 base and 8 bases, with 12 bases remaining between them. Germline V gives CDR1 SGHKS, CDR2 YYEKEE (reference sequence). The CDR3, as DNA: TGTGCCAGCAGCTTGCATGGACAGTTAGAAGCTTTCTTT. Translating it yields CASSLHGQLEAFF.